The 22 T cell receptor beta chains reported below all come from one sample, sequenced in a study of T cells in tumors after PD-1 blockade (dated by TCRdb to between 2018 and 2021). The time point label for this specimen denotes: after anti-PD-1 therapy. Library preparation used the immunoSEQ multiplex PCR assay. TCRdb's version of the immuneACCESS table is confined to in-frame rearrangements and falls short of the full clone set. An unresolved V gene accounts for under half of the shortfall where checked; the remainder is of unknown origin. Across this sample there are about 60,000 clones, with around 74% seen only once. The ten biggest clones cover about 4.4% of the sample. Sample: PBMCs, taken after anti-PD-1 treatment. The receptor set was obtained from a human donor with basal cell carcinoma.

For the CDR3, the DNA is TGTGCCAGCAGCCCTCGGGGATACGCGGCGGAACAGTACTTC. Translated, it gives CASSPRGYAAEQYF. The V and J genes are TRBV7-2 and TRBJ2-7; D possibly corresponds to TRBD2 (5 bases). Germline lookup yields CDR1 SGHTA and CDR2 FQGNSA. CDR3 size: 14 residues. V was shortened by 5 bases and J by 10 bases, with 21 bases between the two germline ends.

The chain is built from TRBV30 and TRBJ1-2, with D maybe TRBD1 (5 bases). Trimming left V 2 bases short and J 4 bases short, with 11 bases between. From germline, CDR1 is GTSNPN and CDR2 SVGIG (reference sequence). CDR3 length: 13 amino acids. In DNA, the CDR3 is TGTGCCTGGAGTCCGTCGGGGGGCTATGGCTACACCTTC. Amino acids: CAWSPSGGYGYTF. The full variable domain, with the rest looked up from reference TRBV30 and TRBJ1-2, is SQTIHQWPATLVQPVGSPLSLECTVEGTSNPNLYWYRQAAGRGLQLLFYSVGIGQISSEVPQNLSASRPQDRQFILSSKKLLLSDSGFYLCAWSPSGGYGYTFGSGTRLTVV.

The genes are TRBV2 and TRBJ1-2; 9 bases are a match to TRBD1. The V and J ends lost 1 base and 4 bases, in that order; junction bases with no gene match: 1. This CDR3 contains 14 residues. Germline CDR1 reads SNHLY; CDR2 reads FYNNEI. The CDR3 DNA reads as TGTGCCAGCAGTGAAGGACAGGGGGTCTATGGCTACACCTTC. Protein product: CASSEGQGVYGYTF.

V is TRBV3-1 (or the pseudogene TRBV3-2) and J is TRBJ2-1; 10 positions agree with TRBD2. Germline V CDR1 and CDR2: LGHDT, YNNKEL (reference sequence). With 7 bases clipped from V and 3 bases from J, the junction kept 9 bases outside the gene matches. This CDR3 region has 16 residues. The CDR3 loop reads CASTNGLAGDYNEQFF. Written as DNA, the CDR3 is TGTGCCAGCACCAATGGTCTAGCGGGGGACTACAATGAGCAGTTCTTC.

This clone has a single count. The V call is TRBV18, the J call TRBJ1-5; D is undetermined. Germline loops: CDR1 KGHSH, CDR2 LQKENI. The CDR3 length is 15 residues. V shed 6 bases and J shed 6 bases, with 18 bases lying between them. This CDR3 reads CASSDIASGGQPQHF. CDR3 DNA sequence: TGTGCCAGCTCGGATATCGCTTCGGGAGGTCAGCCCCAGCATTTT.

This sequence joins TRBV6-5 and TRBJ2-1; D is uncertain. V was cut by 6 bases and J by 11 bases, with 14 bases left in between. CDR3 size: 12 residues. Germline V CDR1 and CDR2: MNHEY, SVGAGI. The CDR3 DNA sequence: TGTGCCAGCAGAACGGACGGCCAGCAGCAGTTCTTC. Translating it yields CASRTDGQQQFF.

Regarding this clone: A read error may produce the germline difference seen at one junction end. This chain links TRBV6-6 with TRBJ1-2; D not resolved. The CDR3 runs 16 residues. The V gene's germline CDR1 is MNHNY and CDR2 SVGAGI (reference sequence). In DNA form, the CDR3 reads TGTGCCAGCAGTTATCTGCAGCCTTTGTTTAACAATGGCTACACCTTC. This gives the protein CASSYLQPLFNNGYTF.

This clone was counted only a few times. This chain links TRBV13 with TRBJ1-1; 8 nucleotides agree with TRBD1. The CDR3 totals 18 residues. Losses at the gene ends were 2 bases for V and 2 bases for J; bases not matched to a gene: 13. Germline CDR1 is PRHDT and CDR2 is FYEKMQ (reference sequence). As DNA, the CDR3 is TGTGCCAGCAGCTTACCACGACAGGGGCCACGTGAAAACACTGAAGCTTTCTTT. Amino acid sequence: CASSLPRQGPRENTEAFF.

V is TRBV5-5 and J is TRBJ1-3; tentative D call: TRBD1 (6 bases). The germline gives CDR1 SGHKS, CDR2 YYEKEE (reference sequence). Trimming cost V 0 bases and J 2 bases, with 6 bases left between them. This CDR3 has 14 amino acids. The CDR3 loop reads CASSLAGAGNTIYF. The DNA for the CDR3 is TGTGCCAGCAGCTTGGCAGGGGCTGGAAACACCATATATTTT. The full variable domain, with the rest looked up from reference TRBV5-5 and TRBJ1-3, is DAGVTQSPTHLIKTRGQQVTLRCSPISGHKSVSWYQQVLGQGPQFIFQYYEKEERGRGNFPDRFSARQFPNYSSELNVNALLLGDSALYLCASSLAGAGNTIYFGEGSWLTVV.

The J gene is TRBJ2-1, the V gene TRBV18, with 10 bases lining up with TRBD2. Trimming at V came to 1 base and at J to 7 bases, leaving 7 bases not matched to a gene. Germline V CDR1 and CDR2: KGHSH, LQKENI. CDR3 length: 16 residues. CDR3 sequence (DNA): TGTGCCAGCTCACCACGGAGCGGGGGGGCTGGGAATGAGCAGTTCTTC. Translated, it gives CASSPRSGGAGNEQFF.

This chain uses TRBV6-1 with TRBJ1-2; the D is unclear. V gave up 3 bases and J gave up 8 bases, with 13 bases separating them. The germline V gene encodes CDR1 MNHNS and CDR2 SASEGT. CDR3 length equals 13 residues. CDR3 region: CASSDLEGLGYTF. CDR3 in DNA: TGTGCCAGCAGTGATCTGGAGGGTCTAGGCTACACCTTC.

V gene TRBV5-1 combines with J gene TRBJ2-7; D is perhaps TRBD1 (6 bases). Per germline, CDR1 SGHRS and CDR2 YFSETQ. V was shortened by 6 bases and J by 2 bases, with 12 bases between the two germline ends. There are 13 residues in the CDR3. This CDR3 is CASTETGTYEQYF. Here the CDR3 DNA reads TGCGCCAGCACTGAGACAGGAACCTACGAGCAGTACTTC.

The sample holds a few counts of this clone. The chain employs TRBV5-6 and TRBJ2-1; 7 bases match TRBD1. CDR1 is SGHDT and CDR2 is YYEEEE in the germline V gene. The CDR3 consists of 13 residues. V was clipped by 3 bases and J by 9 bases; unmatched bases: 6. The CDR3 DNA sequence: TGTGCCAGCAGCTGGGGGACAGTTGTTGAGCAGTTCTTC. Amino acids: CASSWGTVVEQFF.

The V call is TRBV5-3, the J call TRBJ1-4, with 7 positions matching TRBD1. TRBV5-3 is an open reading frame, and its role is uncertain. V lost 1 base and J lost 6; bases outside the gene matches: 3. CDR3 length equals 14 residues. CDR3 amino acids: CARSLQGDYEKLFF. The CDR3 DNA follows: TGTGCCAGAAGCTTGCAGGGGGATTATGAAAAACTGTTTTTT.

The chain is built from TRBV6-6 and TRBJ2-1; D not certain. Germline V gene sequence: CDR1 MNHNY, CDR2 SVGAGI (reference sequence). CDR3 length equals 13 residues. V was shortened by 11 bases and J by 0 bases, with 11 bases between the two germline ends. The CDR3: CAGSISSYNEQFF. The CDR3 DNA reads as TGTGCCGGCTCAATTAGCTCCTACAATGAGCAGTTCTTC.

This clone was seen a handful of times. This rearrangement joins TRBV10-2 to TRBJ1-2; no reliable D call. The CDR3 spans 13 residues. The ends were cut back, 3 bases at V and 0 bases at J, with 5 bases in the middle. In germline, CDR1 is WSHSY, CDR2 SAAADI. DNA for the CDR3: TGCGCCAGCAGTGACAGTTCTAACTATGGCTACACCTTC. It is translated as CASSDSSNYGYTF.

This clone has just a few counts. The CDR3 reads CAWSRLAGGTSTDTQYF. Here the CDR3 DNA reads TGTGCCTGGAGCCGACTAGCGGGGGGCACTAGCACAGATACGCAGTATTTT. The chain joins TRBV30 to TRBJ2-3; 13 bases are a match to TRBD2. Germline V CDR1 and CDR2: GTSNPN, SVGIG (reference sequence). The CDR3 has 17 residues. V was pared by 3 bases and J by 0 bases, with 6 bases of the junction left unmatched.

The V gene is TRBV19, the J gene TRBJ1-1, with D possibly being TRBD1 (6 bases). The V gene lost 5 bases and the J gene lost 3 bases, with 16 bases spanning the gap. The CDR3 contains 15 residues. In germline, CDR1 is LNHDA, CDR2 SQIVND (reference sequence). The CDR3 sequence: CASSPGGGADTEAFF. The CDR3, as DNA: TGTGCCAGTAGTCCGGGGGGGGGCGCGGACACTGAAGCTTTCTTT.

In DNA, the CDR3 is TGTGCCAGTAGTATGAGGATGTCCTTCGTCGAAGCTTTCTTT. This sequence encodes CASSMRMSFVEAFF. The chain carries TRBV19 and TRBJ1-1; no reliable D call. V lost 3 bases and J 8 bases, leaving 16 bases between the germline ends. CDR1 LNHDA and CDR2 SQIVND come from the germline V gene (reference sequence). The CDR3 runs 14 residues.

This clone was seen just once. This chain links TRBV29-1 with TRBJ2-7; 8 bases fit TRBD1. Germline V lookup: CDR1 SQVTM, CDR2 ANQGSEA. J lost 7 bases, V lost 8 bases, and 7 bases had no gene match. The CDR3 extends over 11 amino acids. The CDR3 loop reads CSTWTGIEQYF. Written as DNA, the CDR3 is TGCAGCACCTGGACAGGGATTGAGCAGTACTTC.

Only one count was recorded for this clone. The chain couples TRBV5-1 to TRBJ2-5; TRBD1 agrees at 7 bases. CDR3 length: 15 residues. Unmatched junction bases numbered 4, after V lost 0 bases and J lost 2 bases. Germline lookup yields CDR1 SGHRS and CDR2 YFSETQ. The CDR3: CASSLGDSSQETQYF. CDR3 nucleotides: TGCGCCAGCAGCTTGGGGGACAGCAGTCAAGAGACCCAGTACTTC.

The J gene is TRBJ1-3, the V gene TRBV7-9, with no clear D. Trimming took 4 bases from V and 3 from J, leaving 10 bases between them. This CDR3 contains 14 residues. CDR1 is SEHNR, CDR2 FQNEAQ, per germline (reference sequence). In DNA, the CDR3 is TGTGCCAGCAGCTCCCGGGTGGATGGAAACACCATATATTTT. This encodes CASSSRVDGNTIYF.